A selection of T cell receptor beta chains follows, all from one sample in a study of human T cells and chemical hapten exposure. TCRdb called the RACE reads again in MiXCR, with one record for every CDR3 protein. Of some 360,000 distinct CDR3 sequences listed, 4.5% to 6% are singletons. The specimen was whole blood, collected in connection with sensitization to the hapten diphenylcyclopropenone (DPC). The receptors were gathered from a woman between 45 and 60 years old with alopecia areata. Some clones in this sample may be carry-over from other donors' samples. The CDR3 runs from the conserved cysteine through the conserved F or W. Fields, in order: J gene, V gene, clone size, D gene, CDR3 protein, CDR3 DNA. A D gene is named only where the DNA matches it firmly. Clone size is stated in some rows and not others, as once, few, many or a class when expanded.

>TRBJ1-2|TRBV20-1|many|.
CSAPSGVNYGYTF
TGCAGTGCTCCTTCAGGGGTTAACTATGGCTACACCTTC
>TRBJ2-2|TRBV6-4|many|.
CASSARASLDNTGELFF
TGTGCCAGCAGTGCCCGGGCCAGTTTGGATAACACCGGGGAGCTGTTTTTT
>TRBJ2-1|TRBV7-9|.|.
CASSFGTDNEQFF
TGTGCCAGCAGCTTCGGGACCGACAATGAGCAGTTCTTC
>TRBJ2-5|TRBV29-1|few|.
CSVESLGGGETQYF
TGCAGCGTTGAATCCCTGGGGGGCGGGGAGACCCAGTACTTC
>TRBJ2-7|TRBV3-1|many|.
CASSHDTSGYEQYF
TGTGCCAGCAGCCATGATACGTCAGGATACGAGCAGTACTTC
>TRBJ2-5|TRBV29-1|many|TRBD1
CSVQTGEETQYF
TGCAGCGTACAAACAGGGGAAGAGACCCAGTACTTC
>TRBJ1-1|TRBV12-3/TRBV12-4|.|.
CASSSSVSGTEAFF
TGTGCCAGCAGTTCCTCAGTAAGCGGCACTGAAGCTTTCTTT
>TRBJ2-5|TRBV5-1|.|TRBD2
CASSLGPSGGTQETQYF
TGCGCCAGCAGCTTGGGACCTAGCGGGGGAACCCAAGAGACCCAGTACTTC
>TRBJ2-3|TRBV2|few|TRBD2
CASRQGLATQYF
TGTGCCAGCAGACAAGGACTAGCCACGCAGTATTTT
>TRBJ1-1|TRBV5-6|.|.
CASRSEMNTEAFF
TGTGCCAGCAGGTCAGAGATGAACACTGAAGCTTTCTTT
>TRBJ2-1|TRBV4-2|many|.
CASSQGASNEQFF
TGTGCCAGCAGCCAAGGTGCCAGCAATGAGCAGTTCTTC
>TRBJ1-1|TRBV7-3|.|TRBD1
CASSPGQALGYTEAFF
TGTGCCAGCAGCCCCGGACAGGCTTTAGGGTACACTGAAGCTTTCTTT
>TRBJ1-1|TRBV4-3|.|TRBD1
CASSQDRTGLNTEAFF
TGCGCCAGCAGCCAAGATAGGACAGGTTTGAACACTGAAGCTTTCTTT
>TRBJ2-6|TRBV15|many|.
CATLDRGGANVLTF
TGTGCCACCCTTGACCGTGGCGGGGCCAACGTCCTGACTTTC
>TRBJ2-5|TRBV10-3|many|.
CAISDGQETQYF
TGTGCCATCAGTGATGGGCAAGAGACCCAGTACTTC
>TRBJ1-1|TRBV27|.|TRBD1
CASGRGGSNEAFF
TGTGCCAGCGGGAGAGGGGGCTCGAATGAAGCTTTCTTT
>TRBJ1-1|TRBV15|few|.
CATSRGGGEAFF
TGTGCCACCAGCCGGGGGGGCGGAGAGGCTTTCTTT
>TRBJ1-6|TRBV20-1|many|.
CSARQSYNSPLHF
TGCAGTGCGAGACAGTCTTATAATTCACCCCTCCACTTT
>TRBJ2-7|TRBV29-1|many|TRBD2
CSVADTGREEQYF
TGCAGCGTGGCTGACACCGGGCGGGAGGAGCAGTACTTC
>TRBJ2-4|TRBV2|few|.
CASSDGGPNIQYF
TGTGCCAGCAGTGATGGGGGCCCAAACATTCAGTACTTC
>TRBJ1-1|TRBV7-2|many|TRBD1
CASSPTAGDSEAFF
TGTGCCAGCAGCCCCACGGCAGGGGACAGTGAAGCTTTCTTT
>TRBJ1-5|TRBV27|.|.
CASSPDQTEPQHF
TGTGCCAGCAGTCCCGACCAGACGGAGCCCCAGCATTTT
>TRBJ1-4|TRBV28|.|.
CASSLFARTNEKLFF
TGTGCCAGCAGTTTATTTGCCCGCACTAATGAAAAACTGTTTTTT
>TRBJ2-5|TRBV18|.|TRBD2
CASSPPNGLAETQYF
TGTGCCAGCTCACCACCAAACGGACTAGCAGAGACCCAGTACTTC
>TRBJ1-5|TRBV6-1|.|.
CASKLRGLDSNQPQHF
TGTGCCAGCAAATTAAGGGGGTTAGATAGCAATCAGCCCCAGCATTTT
>TRBJ2-5|TRBV10-2|few|TRBD2
CASRDPVASGGETQYF
TGCGCCAGCAGGGATCCAGTGGCTAGCGGGGGAGAGACCCAGTACTTC
>TRBJ2-5|TRBV7-6|.|TRBD2
CASSFTLRTSGRKQETQYF
TGTGCCAGCAGCTTTACCCTCCGGACTAGCGGGAGGAAACAAGAGACCCAGTACTTC
>TRBJ2-4|TRBV12-3/TRBV12-4|many|.
CASSLSGTVAKNIQYF
TGTGCCAGCAGTCTCTCAGGGACGGTAGCCAAAAACATTCAGTACTTC
>TRBJ2-3|TRBV4-1|few|.
CASSQFRGSTDTQYF
TGCGCCAGCAGCCAATTTAGGGGAAGCACAGATACGCAGTATTTT
>TRBJ2-3|TRBV9|few|TRBD1
CASSEDRAPDTQYF
TGTGCCAGCAGCGAGGACAGGGCTCCAGATACGCAGTATTTT
>TRBJ2-1|TRBV29-1|.|.
CSGGREGSKTFF
TGCAGCGGCGGTCGCGAGGGGTCAAAGACGTTCTTC
>TRBJ2-3|TRBV29-1|many|TRBD2
CSGGGISTDTQYF
TGCAGCGGCGGGGGAATTAGCACAGATACGCAGTATTTT
>TRBJ2-5|TRBV9|many|.
CASSVDGRVGETQYF
TGTGCCAGCAGCGTAGATGGCAGGGTAGGAGAGACCCAGTACTTC
>TRBJ2-3|TRBV9|many|TRBD2
CASSGLAGGAPDTQYF
TGTGCCAGCAGCGGGCTAGCGGGGGGGGCCCCAGATACGCAGTATTTT
>TRBJ2-1|TRBV12-3/TRBV12-4|many|.
CASSPLPSASSYNEQFF
TGTGCCAGCAGTCCTCTTCCTAGCGCCAGCTCCTACAATGAGCAGTTCTTC
>TRBJ1-2|TRBV20-1|many|.
CSASRDGLYGYTF
TGCAGTGCTAGCCGGGACGGCCTCTATGGCTACACCTTC
>TRBJ1-1|TRBV6-6|many|.
CASSYEAMNTEAFF
TGTGCCAGCAGTTACGAGGCCATGAACACTGAAGCTTTCTTT
>TRBJ1-4|TRBV6-5|few|.
CASGSDAVIGNEKLFF
TGTGCCAGCGGCTCTGATGCGGTGATCGGTAATGAAAAACTGTTTTTT
>TRBJ2-1|TRBV6-5|.|.
CASSYLGGGNEQFF
TGTGCCAGCAGTTACTTAGGAGGGGGCAATGAGCAGTTCTTC
>TRBJ1-5|TRBV12-3/TRBV12-4|.|TRBD1
CASSHGQGGKSQHF
TGTGCCAGCAGCCATGGACAGGGAGGCAAGTCCCAGCATTTT
>TRBJ2-7|TRBV12-3/TRBV12-4|many|.
CASSFRSSYEQYF
TGTGCCAGCAGTTTTCGCAGCTCCTACGAGCAGTACTTC
>TRBJ2-7|TRBV10-3|many|TRBD1
CAIGTDYEQYF
TGTGCCATTGGGACAGACTACGAGCAGTACTTC
>TRBJ2-1|TRBV10-2|many|.
CASSEVRGNNEQFF
TGCGCCAGCAGTGAGGTCAGAGGAAACAATGAGCAGTTCTTC
>TRBJ2-3|TRBV12-3/TRBV12-4|many|.
CASTSAGPGFGTQYF
TGTGCCAGCACCTCCGCGGGGCCAGGATTTGGAACGCAGTATTTT
>TRBJ1-5|TRBV2|.|TRBD1
CASSGDRAQHF
TGTGCCAGCAGTGGGGACAGGGCCCAGCATTTT
>TRBJ1-5|TRBV10-3|few|.
CAISGGQSNSNQPQHF
TGTGCCATCAGCGGGGGGCAGTCTAATAGCAATCAGCCCCAGCATTTT
>TRBJ1-2|TRBV5-1|.|.
CASSLSGTGIEDNYGYTF
TGCGCCAGCAGCTTGTCGGGGACCGGTATAGAGGACAACTATGGCTACACCTTC
>TRBJ2-2|TRBV30|.|.
CAWSPRPFGELFF
TGTGCCTGGAGCCCCCGCCCTTTCGGGGAGCTGTTTTTT
>TRBJ2-7|TRBV30|few|.
CAWSGAVSSYEQYF
TGTGCCTGGAGTGGGGCAGTCAGCTCCTACGAGCAGTACTTC
>TRBJ2-5|TRBV7-6|many|TRBD2
CASSVTSGPQETQYF
TGTGCCAGCAGCGTGACTAGCGGGCCACAAGAGACCCAGTACTTC
>TRBJ2-5|TRBV6-5|many|TRBD2
CASSLTSGGFQETQYF
TGTGCCAGCAGCTTGACTAGCGGGGGCTTCCAAGAGACCCAGTACTTC
>TRBJ2-3|TRBV9|.|.
CASSVAQTGMADTQYF
TGTGCCAGCAGCGTAGCCCAAACAGGGATGGCAGATACGCAGTATTTT
>TRBJ2-1|TRBV7-9|many|TRBD2
CASSSLGGGSYNEQFF
TGTGCCAGCAGCTCCCTTGGGGGGGGGTCCTACAATGAGCAGTTCTTC
>TRBJ1-6|TRBV2|many|.
CASRPTSSYNSPLHF
TGTGCCAGCAGACCGACAAGCTCCTATAATTCACCCCTCCACTTT
>TRBJ1-1|TRBV7-9|few|.
CASSLMGFEAFF
TGTGCCAGCAGCCTCATGGGGTTTGAAGCTTTCTTT
>TRBJ1-1|TRBV11-2|few|TRBD1
CASSRDRASTEAFF
TGTGCCAGCAGCCGGGACAGGGCTTCGACTGAAGCTTTCTTT
>TRBJ1-5|TRBV6-2/TRBV6-3|.|.
CASSYSPESPQHF
TGTGCCAGCAGTTACTCGCCCGAGTCGCCCCAGCATTTT
>TRBJ2-3|TRBV29-1|many|.
CSLLLHDWDTQYF
TGCAGCCTCCTACTCCACGACTGGGATACGCAGTATTTT
>TRBJ1-1|TRBV20-1|many|.
CSAFLGGGMNTEAFF
TGCAGTGCTTTCCTGGGTGGGGGGATGAACACTGAAGCTTTCTTT
>TRBJ2-7|TRBV28|.|.
CASDGTGTMYEQYF
TGTGCCAGCGATGGGACCGGGACAATGTACGAGCAGTACTTC